This entry lists 20 T cell receptor beta chains sequenced from one sample in a study of T cells after yellow fever vaccination. Each CDR3 protein is one row after TCRdb ran MiXCR on the 5' RACE reads. The sample comprises around 400,000 distinct CDR3 sequences, roughly 11% of which are singletons, and around 19% rests with the top ten. Sequencing was performed on PBMCs, taken on the day of the first yellow fever vaccination. These receptors were obtained from a young man who received the YFV17D yellow fever vaccine.

In its sample, this clonotype was seen a few times. The chain links TRBV6-5 to TRBJ1-5; no reliable D call. Germline CDR1 reads MNHEY; CDR2 reads SVGAGI. V was pared by 6 bases and J by 0 bases, with 21 bases between. The CDR3 has 18 amino acids. The CDR3 coding sequence is TGTGCCAGCAGCGCACGGGCGACATGGGTCAATAGCAATCAGCCCCAGCATTTT. This translates into CASSARATWVNSNQPQHF.

This chain joins TRBV6-5 and TRBJ2-1; D not certain. The CDR3 sequence is 12 residues long. Germline loops: CDR1 MNHEY, CDR2 SVGAGI. V lost 0 bases and J 9 bases, leaving 6 bases between the germline ends. In DNA form, the CDR3 reads TGTGCCAGCAGTTACTCGAATACTGAGCAGTTCTTC. It encodes CASSYSNTEQFF.

This clonotype was seen more than once but under ten times. The V gene is TRBV9, the J gene TRBJ2-3; D might be TRBD1 or TRBD2, each matching 5 bases. The germline V gene encodes CDR1 SGDLS and CDR2 YYNGEE. Trimming removed 2 bases at V and 7 bases at J, with 20 bases between. CDR3 length equals 16 residues. The CDR3 spells CASSVVGAGFEHTQYF. The CDR3, as DNA: TGTGCCAGCAGCGTCGTCGGGGCCGGCTTTGAACATACGCAGTATTTT.

The genes are TRBV5-1 and TRBJ2-5; 8 bases line up with TRBD2. Trimming cost V 3 bases and J 3 bases; bases outside gene matches: 4. Germline V gene lookup returns CDR1 SGHRS and CDR2 YFSETQ. This CDR3 is 14 amino acids long. The CDR3 DNA follows: TGCGCCAGCAGCTCGGCGGGGGGCGAAGAGACCCAGTACTTC. It is translated as CASSSAGGEETQYF.

This chain joins TRBV20-1 and TRBJ2-7; 9 nucleotides agree with TRBD1. The CDR3 loop spans 14 amino acids. After removal of 1 base from V and 5 bases from J, the junction contained 6 bases not matched to a gene. Germline CDR1 and CDR2: DFQATT and SNEGSKA (reference sequence). The CDR3 DNA reads as TGCAGTGCTAGAGCGCAGGACAGGGGCCACGAGCAGTACGTC. Translation gives CSARAQDRGHEQYV.

This clonotype has a count of ten or more. The chain combines TRBV7-9 with TRBJ2-2; 8 nucleotides align to TRBD1. The germline V gene has CDR1 SEHNR and CDR2 FQNEAQ (reference sequence). J was trimmed by 4 bases and V by 11 bases; bases with no gene match: 9. This CDR3 is built from 14 residues. CDR3 sequence: CAGRQGMATGELFF. DNA of the CDR3: TGTGCCGGCCGACAGGGGATGGCCACCGGGGAGCTGTTTTTT.

This clonotype was recorded a few times. The chain has TRBV2 and TRBJ2-7; no reliable D call. The CDR3 covers 13 residues. Germline CDR1 reads SNHLY; CDR2 reads FYNNEI. The ends were cut back, 4 bases at V and 3 bases at J, with 10 bases in the middle. The CDR3 DNA reads TGTGCCAGCAGTGGGGCAGGAATCTACGAGCAGTACGTC. Translating gives CASSGAGIYEQYV.

This clonotype was detected only a few times. The chain couples TRBV7-2 to TRBJ2-5, with a tentative D call TRBD2 (6 bases). The CDR3 is 15 amino acids. The germline CDR1 and CDR2 sequences are SGHTA and FQGNSA. Between the trimmed V and J ends, which lost 1 base and 3 bases, there was a span of 12 bases. In DNA form, the CDR3 reads TGTGCCAGCAGCTTAGTAGGAGGGGCGAAAGAGACCCAGTACTTC. Amino acids: CASSLVGGAKETQYF.

This clonotype appeared many times. J is TRBJ1-5 and V is TRBV5-6; 7 bases agree with TRBD1. This CDR3 has 16 amino acids. Germline V gene sequence: CDR1 SGHDT, CDR2 YYEEEE. Germline trimming cut 0 bases from V and 2 bases from J; bases unmatched to any gene: 5. CDR3 nucleotide sequence: TGTGCCAGCAGCTTGGTTCCAGGGGGGGGCAATCAGCCCCAGCATTTT. Protein sequence: CASSLVPGGGNQPQHF.

This clonotype was seen at least ten times. The chain joins TRBV7-3 to TRBJ2-3; D ambiguous. The CDR3 sequence is 13 residues long. Germline V gives CDR1 SGHTA, CDR2 FQGTGA. The V and J ends lost 3 bases and 6 bases respectively, with 10 bases between them. CDR3 DNA: TGTGCCAGCAGCTTTCCCGAGAAGGATACGCAGTATTTT. Protein: CASSFPEKDTQYF.

V usage is TRBV7-2 and J usage is TRBJ2-7; D possibly corresponds to TRBD2 (6 bases). Trimming stripped 1 base from V and 3 bases from J, with 10 bases between. The CDR3 is 14 amino acids. In germline, CDR1 is SGHTA, CDR2 FQGNSA. CDR3 sequence: CASSLVRGFYEQYF. The CDR3 DNA follows: TGTGCCAGCAGCTTAGTTCGGGGGTTCTACGAGCAGTACTTC.

This clonotype was seen more than once but under ten times. The CDR3 nucleotides read TGTGCCAGCAACGCAGGGGGCTACGAGCAGTACTTC. This sequence encodes CASNAGGYEQYF. The chain combines TRBV12-3 or TRBV12-4 with TRBJ2-7, with 7 bases lining up with TRBD1. The CDR3 is made up of 12 amino acids. After removal of 7 bases from V and 3 bases from J, the junction contained 3 bases not matched to a gene.

DNA for the CDR3: TGTGCCAGCAGCCAAGACAGGGTATCCTATTATGGCTACACCTTC. It is translated as CASSQDRVSYYGYTF. This chain joins TRBV3-1 and TRBJ1-2; perhaps TRBD1 as D (5 bases). The CDR3 is made up of 15 amino acids. Trimming shortened V by 0 bases and J by 5 bases, and 13 bases separated the two germline ends. Looked up from germline, CDR1 is LGHDT and CDR2 is YNNKEL (reference sequence).

The sample holds a few counts of this clonotype. The V call is TRBV18, the J call TRBJ1-2, with D maybe TRBD1 (5 bases). The germline V and J ends were trimmed by 3 bases and 3 bases, with 11 bases remaining between them. Germline CDR1 is KGHSH and CDR2 is LQKENI. CDR3 length: 14 residues. The DNA of the CDR3 is TGTGCCAGCTCACCTTTGGGGGTGGACTATGGCTACACCTTC. Amino acid sequence: CASSPLGVDYGYTF.

This clonotype was seen only a few times. The CDR3 coding sequence is TGCGCCAGCAGCTCTCGGACTGGAAATAGTGATACGCAGTATTTT. It yields the protein CASSSRTGNSDTQYF. This chain connects TRBV5-1 to TRBJ2-3; D possibly corresponds to TRBD2 (5 bases). The germline gives CDR1 SGHRS, CDR2 YFSETQ. This CDR3 has 15 amino acids. V lost 3 bases and J lost 6, with 17 bases in between.

The chain combines TRBV12-3 or TRBV12-4 with TRBJ2-5, with TRBD2 identical over 12 bases. With 4 bases clipped from V and 2 bases from J, the junction kept 8 bases outside the gene matches. The CDR3 extends over 17 amino acids. The CDR3 DNA follows: TGTGCCAGCAGTTCAAGCTCCGGGACTAGCGGGCAAGAGACCCAGTACTTC. This encodes CASSSSSGTSGQETQYF.

This clonotype appeared many times. This CDR3 reads CASNGAYTGELFF. Here the CDR3 DNA reads TGTGCCAGCAATGGGGCCTACACCGGGGAGCTGTTTTTT. The rearrangement links TRBV7-8 to TRBJ2-2; D is perhaps TRBD1 (5 bases). Trimming stripped 7 bases from V and 3 bases from J, with 9 bases between. The CDR3 consists of 13 residues. Germline V gene lookup returns CDR1 SGHVS and CDR2 FQNEAQ.

The chain links TRBV4-1 to TRBJ2-1; 8 bases line up with TRBD2. The V gene's germline CDR1 is MGHRA and CDR2 YSYEKL. V lost 6 bases to trimming and J lost 6 bases; unmatched junction nucleotides: 10. There are 15 residues in the CDR3. Here the CDR3 reads CASSARGGISNEQFF. CDR3 DNA: TGCGCCAGCAGTGCTCGGGGGGGCATTTCCAATGAGCAGTTCTTC.

The gene calls are TRBV6-2 or TRBV6-3 and TRBJ1-5; D is perhaps TRBD1 (5 bases). V was clipped by 8 bases and J by 2 bases, with 34 bases between them. The CDR3 length is 21 residues. CDR1 is MNHEY and CDR2 is SVGEGT in the germline V gene. The CDR3, as DNA: TGTGCCAGCGAGTCCAGGCCCTGGGACGGGACTTCTGGGGGGGGCAATCAGCCCCAGCATTTT. Protein sequence: CASESRPWDGTSGGGNQPQHF.

A word on this clonotype: At one end, the junction sequence differs from germline, possibly due to a read error. V and J are TRBV20-1 and TRBJ2-7, with a possible D match to TRBD2 (6 bases). This CDR3 contains 13 residues. The V gene's germline CDR1 is DFQATT and CDR2 SNEGSKA (reference sequence). DNA of the CDR3: TGCAGTGCTACACGGCCGGGGAGGAACGAGCAGAACTTC. Its protein is CSATRPGRNEQNF.